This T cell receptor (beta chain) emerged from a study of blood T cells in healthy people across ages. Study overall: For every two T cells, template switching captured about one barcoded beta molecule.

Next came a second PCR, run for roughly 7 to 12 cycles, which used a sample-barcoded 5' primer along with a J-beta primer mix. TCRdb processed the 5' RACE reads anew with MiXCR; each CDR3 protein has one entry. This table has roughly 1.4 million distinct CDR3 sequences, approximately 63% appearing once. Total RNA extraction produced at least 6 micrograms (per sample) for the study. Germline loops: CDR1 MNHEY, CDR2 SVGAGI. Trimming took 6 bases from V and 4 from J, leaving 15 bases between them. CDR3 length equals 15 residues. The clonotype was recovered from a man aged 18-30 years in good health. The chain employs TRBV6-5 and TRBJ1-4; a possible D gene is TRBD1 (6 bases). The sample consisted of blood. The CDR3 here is CASSTRTDFNEKLFF. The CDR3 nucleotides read TGTGCCAGCAGCACCAGGACAGATTTTAATGAAAAACTGTTTTTT.